This T cell receptor beta chain stems from a study of blood T cells in healthy people across ages. Germline V gives CDR1 SNHLY, CDR2 FYNNEI. The CDR3 is made up of 15 amino acids. The V end lost 3 bases, the J end lost 9 bases, and 18 bases lay between the germline ends. It was with a sample-barcoded 5' primer and a J-beta primer mix that a second PCR of roughly 7 to 12 cycles was run. One entry per CDR3 protein, called by TCRdb with MiXCR from the 5' RACE reads. This table has fewer than 800,000 distinct CDR3 sequences, roughly 49% appearing once. This clonotype appeared once. The source of this sequence is a woman in her sixties in good health. What was sequenced was blood. The chain joins TRBV2 to TRBJ2-1, with D possibly TRBD2 on 7 matching bases. CDR3: CASSERGGGGGEQFF. CDR3 DNA: TGTGCCAGCAGTGAGAGGGGGGGAGGCGGGGGTGAGCAGTTCTTC.